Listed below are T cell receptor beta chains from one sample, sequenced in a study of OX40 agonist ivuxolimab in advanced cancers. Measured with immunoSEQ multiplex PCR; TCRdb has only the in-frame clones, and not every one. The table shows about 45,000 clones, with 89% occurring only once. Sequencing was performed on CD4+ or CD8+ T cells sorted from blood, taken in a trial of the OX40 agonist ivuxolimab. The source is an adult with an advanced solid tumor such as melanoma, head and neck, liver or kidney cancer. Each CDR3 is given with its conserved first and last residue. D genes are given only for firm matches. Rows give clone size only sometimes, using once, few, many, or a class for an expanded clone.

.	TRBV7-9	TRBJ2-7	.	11	TGTGCCAGCAGCTTGGTCGGCGAGCAGTACTTC	CASSLVGEQYF
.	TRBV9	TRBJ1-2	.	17	TGTGCCAGCAGCGTCCAAGTCGATCTCGCGGGGGACTATGGCTACACCTTC	CASSVQVDLAGDYGYTF
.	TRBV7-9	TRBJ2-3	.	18	TGTGCCAGCAGCTTGCTTGGGACATCCTCGCGGGGAACAGATACGCAGTATTTT	CASSLLGTSSRGTDTQYF
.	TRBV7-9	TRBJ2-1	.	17	TGTGCCAGCAGCCTCGAGTCGCCGGGCACACTAAACAATGAGCAGTTCTTC	CASSLESPGTLNNEQFF
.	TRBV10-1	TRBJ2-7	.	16	TGCGCCAGCAGTGACCCGGCCTTTAACGGACTCTACGAGCAGTACTTC	CASSDPAFNGLYEQYF
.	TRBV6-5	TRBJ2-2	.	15	TGTGCCAGCAGTTACTACGACGATTACACCGGGGAGCTGTTTTTT	CASSYYDDYTGELFF
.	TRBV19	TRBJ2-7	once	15	TGTGCCAGTTCCCCCGCAGCCGAATTCTCCTACGAGCAGTACTTC	CASSPAAEFSYEQYF
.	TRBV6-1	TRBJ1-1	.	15	TGTGCCAGCAGTATCTCCGACACTTTGAACACTGAAGCTTTCTTT	CASSISDTLNTEAFF
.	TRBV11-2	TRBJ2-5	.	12	TGTGCCAGCAGCAGAAACGAAGAGACCCAGTACTTC	CASSRNEETQYF
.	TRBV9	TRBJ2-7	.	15	TGTGCCAGCAGCGTAGCTTCGGCGGGGTTAGACGAGCAGTACTTC	CASSVASAGLDEQYF
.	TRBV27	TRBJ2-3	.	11	TGTGCCAGCATCCACACAGATACGCAGTATTTT	CASIHTDTQYF
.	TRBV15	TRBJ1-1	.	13	TGTGCCACCAGCAGAGGGGGGGCTACTGAAGCTTTCTTT	CATSRGGATEAFF
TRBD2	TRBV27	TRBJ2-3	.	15	TGTGCCAGCAGTACATTAGCGGGCCGTGGAGATACGCAGTATTTT	CASSTLAGRGDTQYF
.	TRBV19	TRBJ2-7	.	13	TGTGCCAGTAGTGTGGACCCCGCCAACGAGCAGTACTTC	CASSVDPANEQYF
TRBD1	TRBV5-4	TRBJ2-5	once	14	TGTGCCAGCAGCCAAGGGACAGGGGAAGAGACCCAGTACTTC	CASSQGTGEETQYF
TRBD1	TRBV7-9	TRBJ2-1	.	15	TGTGCCAGCAGCTCGCCGACAGGGGGCCTCCATGAGCAGTTCTTC	CASSSPTGGLHEQFF
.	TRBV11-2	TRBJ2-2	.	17	TGTGCCAGCAGCCAAGACCCCCCCCTCGAAGTGACCGGGGAGCTGTTTTTT	CASSQDPPLEVTGELFF
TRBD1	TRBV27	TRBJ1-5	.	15	TGTGCCAGCAGTTTATCCAGGGGGTTGCATCAGCCCCAGCATTTT	CASSLSRGLHQPQHF
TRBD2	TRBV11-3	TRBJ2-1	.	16	TGTGCCAGCAGCTTGAGGGGCGGGAGTGTGCGGAATGAGCAGTTCTTC	CASSLRGGSVRNEQFF
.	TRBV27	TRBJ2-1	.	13	TGTGCCAGCAGTTGGGGGTTAATGAGTGAGCAGTTCTTC	CASSWGLMSEQFF
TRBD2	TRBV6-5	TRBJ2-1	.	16	TGTGCCAGCAGTTACTCTAGACTAGCGGGAGGGAATGAGCAGTTCTTC	CASSYSRLAGGNEQFF
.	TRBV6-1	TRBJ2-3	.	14	TGTGCCAGCAGTGAACCGCACGGGACAGATACGCAGTATTTT	CASSEPHGTDTQYF
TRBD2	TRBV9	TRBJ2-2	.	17	TGTGCCAGCAGCGTAGGGGGTAGCGGGGTGGACACCGGGGAGCTGTTTTTT	CASSVGGSGVDTGELFF
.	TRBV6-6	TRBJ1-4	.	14	TGTGCCAGCAATACTAGGGGAGCTAATGAAAAACTGTTTTTT	CASNTRGANEKLFF
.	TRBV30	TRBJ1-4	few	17	TGTGCCTGGAGTTCACGGGACAAGACAGCAACTAATGAAAAACTGTTTTTT	CAWSSRDKTATNEKLFF
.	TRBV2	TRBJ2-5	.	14	TGTGCCAGCAGTGAAAGGCTCCTGGGGGAGACCCAGTACTTC	CASSERLLGETQYF
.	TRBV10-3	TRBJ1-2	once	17	TGTGCCATCAGTGAGGCTGGGGTGGGGGCAAGGGCCTATGGCTACACCTTC	CAISEAGVGARAYGYTF
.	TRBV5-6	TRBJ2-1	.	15	TGTGCCAGCAGCTTGGGTCAGGGCTGGGACAATGAGCAGTTCTTC	CASSLGQGWDNEQFF
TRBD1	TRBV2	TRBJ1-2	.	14	TGTGCCAGCAGAGCGACAGGGGAGGGTCATGGCTACACCTTC	CASRATGEGHGYTF
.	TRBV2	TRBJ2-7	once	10	TGTGCCATAGCTACCTACGAGCAGTACTTC	CAIATYEQYF
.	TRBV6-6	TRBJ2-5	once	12	TGTGCCGCCTGGGGCGTCGGGGAGACCCAGTACTTC	CAAWGVGETQYF
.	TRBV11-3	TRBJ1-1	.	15	TGTGCCAGCAGCTTATGGGAGGGGGAGAACACTGAAGCTTTCTTT	CASSLWEGENTEAFF
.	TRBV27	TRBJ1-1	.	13	TGTGCCAGCAAGTGGGGGTCCAACACTGAAGCTTTCTTT	CASKWGSNTEAFF
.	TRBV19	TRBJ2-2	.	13	TGTGCCAGTAGTATCCGGGACGCCCGGGAGCTGTTTTTT	CASSIRDARELFF
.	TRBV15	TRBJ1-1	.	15	TGTGCCACCAGCAGAGATACAACGGGGCACACTGAAGCTTTCTTT	CATSRDTTGHTEAFF
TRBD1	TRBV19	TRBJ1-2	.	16	TGTGCCAGTAGTTTGAAAGCCGACAGGGTTTTCTATGGCTACACCTTC	CASSLKADRVFYGYTF
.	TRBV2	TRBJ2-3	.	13	TGTGCCAGCTGGAAGCGGGGCACAGATACGCAGTATTTT	CASWKRGTDTQYF
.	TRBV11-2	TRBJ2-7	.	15	TGTGCCAGCAGCTTAGGGCCAGGGAGGGGGTACGAGCAGTACTTC	CASSLGPGRGYEQYF
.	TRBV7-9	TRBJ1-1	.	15	TGTGCCAGCAGCTTACAGGGTAGAAGGGCGACTGAAGCTTTCTTT	CASSLQGRRATEAFF
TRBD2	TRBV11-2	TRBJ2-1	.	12	TGTGCCAGCAGCTTCCGGGGGGGTGAGCAGTTCTTC	CASSFRGGEQFF
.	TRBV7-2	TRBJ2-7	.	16	TGTGCCAGCAGCCGAAATGCGGGATCCCCATCCTACGAGCAGTACTTC	CASSRNAGSPSYEQYF
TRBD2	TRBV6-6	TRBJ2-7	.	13	TGTGCCACCTCGGTGGGCGGGGGCTACGAGCAGTACTTC	CATSVGGGYEQYF
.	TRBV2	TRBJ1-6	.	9	TGTGCCAGCAGTGAACCCCTCCACTTT	CASSEPLHF
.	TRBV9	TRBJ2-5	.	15	TGTGCCAGCAGCCTTTGGGGGGACGCTTTAGGGACCCAGTACTTC	CASSLWGDALGTQYF
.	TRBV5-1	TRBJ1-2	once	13	TGCGCCAGCAGCGCGGGACAAGGCTATGGCTACACCTTC	CASSAGQGYGYTF
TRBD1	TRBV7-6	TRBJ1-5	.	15	TGTGCCAGCAGCTTAGGGACAGGGGGTGTTCAGCCCCAGCATTTT	CASSLGTGGVQPQHF
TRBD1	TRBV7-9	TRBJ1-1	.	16	TGTGCCAGCGATAGAAGCGGGACAGGGGGCGTTCCTGAAGCTTTCTTT	CASDRSGTGGVPEAFF
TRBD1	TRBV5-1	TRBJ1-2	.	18	TGCGCCAGCAGCTTGGACACCGGGACAGGGACCCCGGGCTATGGCTACACCTTC	CASSLDTGTGTPGYGYTF
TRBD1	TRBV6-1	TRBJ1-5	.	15	TGTGCCAGCAGTGAAAGGACAGGGGGAGGTCAGCCCCAGCATTTT	CASSERTGGGQPQHF
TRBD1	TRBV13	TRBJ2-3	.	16	TGTGCCAGCAGCCCCGCCGGACAGGGTGGCACAGATACGCAGTATTTT	CASSPAGQGGTDTQYF
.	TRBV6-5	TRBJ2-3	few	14	TGTGCCAGCAGTTACGGGGGACGGGCAGATACGCAGTATTTT	CASSYGGRADTQYF
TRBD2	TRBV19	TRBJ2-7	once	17	TGTGCCAGTAGTATAGTAGCAGCGGGGGCCCTTTCCTACGAGCAGTACTTC	CASSIVAAGALSYEQYF